This T cell receptor (beta chain) comes out of a study of blood T cell repertoires in COVID-19. Authors' processing steps: Scientists estimated how many nucleated cells there were by amplifying reference gene primers. Profiling relied on immunoSEQ multiplex PCR, and the TCRdb table lists in-frame clones only, not all of them. V and J calls plus clone size are reproduced from that table; the DNA served to infer D and trimming. The data contain about 190,000 clones, roughly 80% of them seen just once; the ten biggest clones take up 6% to 7%. This CDR3 has 15 amino acids. Germline CDR1 is KGHSY and CDR2 is FQNENV. V shed 4 bases and J shed 2 bases, with 15 bases lying between them.

This TCR derives from a woman between 35 and 50 years old with acute or convalescent COVID-19. The V and J genes are TRBV16 and TRBJ2-7; perhaps TRBD1 as D (7 bases). The sample consisted of peripheral blood. CDR3 loop: CASSRMGGQPYEQYF. CDR3 nucleotides: TGTGCCAGCAGCCGAATGGGGGGACAGCCCTACGAGCAGTACTTC.